One and the same sample provided the 29 T cell receptor beta chains below, sequenced in a study of T cells in Graves' hyperthyroidism and ophthalmopathy. Researchers amplified the TCR beta CDR3 regions from RNA transcripts. TCR CDR3 regions were first amplified by RT-PCR with HTBI primers. Using its own MiXCR run on the multiplex PCR reads, TCRdb lists one record per CDR3 protein. The data show approximately 590,000 distinct CDR3 sequences, with 15% to 19% seen just once and approximately 7.4% held by the top ten. The source material was blood. The receptor set was obtained from a woman in her 30s with Graves' hyperthyroidism.

This clonotype was counted ten times or more. This chain links TRBV12-3 or TRBV12-4 with TRBJ2-1; 11 bases map to TRBD2. The CDR3 is made up of 22 amino acids. Trimming cost V 5 bases and J 0 bases; bases outside gene matches: 21. As DNA, the CDR3 is TGTGCCAGCAGTAACCAAGGTTCCGGGGGGACTAGCGGTATAAGCTCCTACAATGAGCAGTTCTTC. This translates into CASSNQGSGGTSGISSYNEQFF.

This clonotype has only a few counts. The chain employs TRBV15 and TRBJ1-1; D gene ambiguous. The CDR3 loop spans 13 amino acids. Germline loops: CDR1 LNHNV, CDR2 YYDKDF (reference sequence). Between the trimmed V and J ends, which lost 1 base and 7 bases, there was a span of 10 bases. CDR3: CATSRASAGEAFF. DNA of the CDR3: TGTGCCACCAGCAGAGCCTCAGCGGGTGAAGCTTTCTTT. The whole variable domain, remainder taken from reference TRBV15 and TRBJ1-1, is DAMVIQNPRYQVTQFGKPVTLSCSQTLNHNVMYWYQQKSSQAPKLLFHYYDKDFNNEADTPDNFQSRRPNTSFCFLDIRSPGLGDTAMYLCATSRASAGEAFFGQGTRLTVV.

A few counts support this clonotype. The chain combines TRBV6-6 with TRBJ1-2, with 7 bases fitting TRBD1. There are 15 residues in the CDR3. The germline CDR1 and CDR2 sequences are MNHNY and SVGAGI (reference sequence). The V segment lost 2 bases and the J segment 7 bases; nucleotides outside the gene matches: 10. CDR3 region: CASSYQPTGWPGYTF. In nucleotides, the CDR3 is TGTGCCAGCAGTTACCAACCGACAGGGTGGCCTGGCTACACCTTC.

This clonotype was counted ten times or more. V usage is TRBV6-2 or TRBV6-3 and J usage is TRBJ2-7; D may be TRBD2 (6 bases). Germline lookup yields CDR1 MNHEY and CDR2 SVGEGT. This CDR3 is 15 amino acids long. V lost 2 bases and J lost 3, with 14 bases in between. CDR3 DNA: TGTGCCAGCAGTTACCCGACTAGTCGGCACTACGAGCAGTACTTC. Amino acid sequence: CASSYPTSRHYEQYF.

This clonotype showed up many times. This sequence joins TRBV12-3 or TRBV12-4 and TRBJ2-1; 9 bases map to TRBD1. J gave up 7 bases and V 6 bases, and 13 bases lay outside the gene matches. The length of the CDR3 is 16 residues. The CDR3 region has the DNA TGTGCCAGCAGACGGCAGGGACAGGGTAGAATTAATGAGCAGTTCTTC. Its translation is CASRRQGQGRINEQFF.

Many counts were recorded for this clonotype. V gene TRBV3-1 combines with J gene TRBJ2-1, with 14 bases matching TRBD2. Germline-derived CDR1 and CDR2 are LGHDT and YNNKEL (reference sequence). The J segment lost 3 bases and the V segment lost 4 bases, leaving 2 bases of the junction unmatched. The CDR3 is made up of 16 amino acids. The CDR3 region is CASSLGLAGVYNEQFF. The DNA for the CDR3 is TGTGCCAGCAGCCTGGGACTAGCGGGAGTCTACAATGAGCAGTTCTTC.

This clonotype occurred many times. This sequence joins TRBV30 and TRBJ2-2, with D hard to call. The CDR3 extends over 12 amino acids. The V gene's germline CDR1 is GTSNPN and CDR2 SVGIG (reference sequence). In DNA, the CDR3 is TGTGCGTGCACCGCGAACACCGGGGAGCTGTTTTTT. This gives the protein CACTANTGELFF.

This clonotype was observed many times. This chain's CDR3 is CASSTGTSGRISHNEQFF. CDR3 nucleotide sequence: TGTGCCAGCAGCACGGGGACTAGCGGGAGAATATCCCACAATGAGCAGTTCTTC. The genes are TRBV7-9 and TRBJ2-1; 14 bases match TRBD2. CDR3 length: 18 amino acids. V was clipped by 5 bases and J by 5 bases; unmatched bases: 11. Per germline, CDR1 SEHNR and CDR2 FQNEAQ (reference sequence).

This clonotype occurred many times. This chain connects TRBV12-3 or TRBV12-4 to TRBJ2-6; 12 bases agree with TRBD2. This CDR3 spans 16 amino acids. The junction had 4 bases not matched to a gene; V was cut back by 6 bases and J by 4 bases. The CDR3 protein is CASRTSGSSGANVLTF. The CDR3 region has the DNA TGTGCCAGCAGGACTAGCGGGAGTTCAGGGGCCAACGTCCTGACTTTC.

V gene TRBV18 combines with J gene TRBJ2-7, with a tentative D call TRBD1 (6 bases). Trimming removed 5 bases from V and 4 bases from J, with 15 bases in between. The CDR3 covers 14 residues. CDR1 is KGHSH and CDR2 is LQKENI in the germline V gene. This CDR3 reads CASSTDSKPYEQYF. CDR3 nucleotides: TGTGCCAGCTCAACGGACAGCAAACCGTACGAGCAGTACTTC.

The genes are TRBV15 and TRBJ1-1, with TRBD1 matching over 9 bases. CDR1 is LNHNV, CDR2 YYDKDF, per germline (reference sequence). The CDR3 contains 15 residues. V trimming: 2 bases; J trimming: 3 bases; junction bases outside the gene matches: 4. The CDR3, as DNA: TGTGCCACCAGCAGAACAGGGGGCTCGGACACTGAAGCTTTCTTT. As protein: CATSRTGGSDTEAFF. The full variable domain, with the rest looked up from reference TRBV15 and TRBJ1-1, is DAMVIQNPRYQVTQFGKPVTLSCSQTLNHNVMYWYQQKSSQAPKLLFHYYDKDFNNEADTPDNFQSRRPNTSFCFLDIRSPGLGDTAMYLCATSRTGGSDTEAFFGQGTRLTVV.

This clonotype was seen a few times. The V call is TRBV12-3 or TRBV12-4, the J call TRBJ2-3; D not certain. The ends were cut back, 0 bases at V and 0 bases at J, with 7 bases in the middle. The CDR3 covers 15 residues. The CDR3 region is CASSLAQLSTDTQYF. For the CDR3, the DNA is TGTGCCAGCAGTTTAGCGCAATTAAGCACAGATACGCAGTATTTT.

Comments on this clonotype: A much larger clone sits a single nucleotide away, making a read error possible. CDR3 protein: CASTHGSRERPYNEQFF. DNA for the CDR3: TGTGCCAGCACCCACGGCTCGAGGGAACGACCCTACAATGAGCAGTTCTTC. The rearrangement joins TRBV2 to TRBJ2-1, with D perhaps TRBD2 (5 bases). Germline V gives CDR1 SNHLY, CDR2 FYNNEI. The CDR3 is made up of 17 amino acids. Trimming removed 7 bases from V and 2 bases from J, with 21 bases in between.

This clonotype was picked up many times. The chain couples TRBV12-3 or TRBV12-4 to TRBJ1-5; the match to TRBD1 covers 11 bases. The CDR3 is 15 amino acids. V trimming: 3 bases; J trimming: 5 bases; junction bases outside the gene matches: 3. CDR3: CASSLEGQGDQPQHF. DNA of the CDR3: TGTGCCAGCAGTTTGGAGGGACAGGGGGATCAGCCCCAGCATTTT.

This clonotype was recorded at least ten times. The junction shows a germline mismatch at one end, possibly a read error. The chain has TRBV5-1 and TRBJ2-1; 11 nucleotides match TRBD2. The CDR3 contains 14 residues. The V gene's germline CDR1 is SGHRS and CDR2 YFSETQ. The CDR3 coding sequence is TGTGCCAGCAGCTCCGGACTAGCGGGTAATGAGCAGTTCTTC. Translating it yields CASSSGLAGNEQFF.

With respect to this clonotype: A clone one base away is much larger, so this may be a read error. This sequence joins TRBV6-5 and TRBJ2-1; 9 nucleotides line up with TRBD1. Losses at the gene ends were 0 bases for V and 10 bases for J; bases not matched to a gene: 7. CDR1 MNHEY and CDR2 SVGAGI come from the germline V gene. This CDR3 is built from 15 residues. For the CDR3, the DNA is TGTGCCAGCAGTTACTCGAGGGACAGGGAGGGCGAGCAGTTCTTC. Its translation: CASSYSRDREGEQFF.

V is TRBV6-6 and J is TRBJ1-6; maybe TRBD1 (5 bases). Germline values: CDR1 MNHNY, CDR2 SVGAGI (reference sequence). Trimming took 0 bases from V and 6 from J, leaving 9 bases between them. The CDR3 spans 15 residues. The CDR3 sequence: CASSYSGGGNSPLHF. The CDR3, as DNA: TGTGCCAGCAGTTACTCTGGGGGGGGTAATTCACCCCTCCACTTT.

The genes are TRBV7-9 and TRBJ1-1, with 8 bases fitting TRBD1. The germline V gene has CDR1 SEHNR and CDR2 FQNEAQ (reference sequence). V shed 8 bases, J shed 0 bases, and the junction held 14 bases outside the gene matches. The CDR3 runs to 17 residues. The CDR3 here is CASDSDRVIGMNTEAFF. The CDR3 DNA reads as TGTGCCAGCGACTCGGACAGGGTCATTGGTATGAACACTGAAGCTTTCTTT.

This clonotype was recorded a few times. Just one base apart from a much larger clone, this may be a read error. The chain combines TRBV2 with TRBJ2-5, with a tentative D call TRBD2 (6 bases). Germline CDR1 and CDR2: SNHLY and FYNNEI. CDR3 length: 14 amino acids. V was clipped by 8 bases and J by 2 bases, with 15 bases between them. The CDR3 sequence: CASGPGTLQETQYF. The CDR3 coding sequence is TGTGCCAGCGGTCCCGGGACTTTACAAGAGACCCAGTACTTC.

This clonotype has just a few counts. The chain combines TRBV27 with TRBJ2-2; TRBD2 is a possible D gene (6 bases). CDR3 length: 17 residues. Trimming took off 3 bases at V and 0 bases at J, with 14 bases between the two ends. The germline gives CDR1 MNHEY, CDR2 SMNVEV (reference sequence). In DNA, the CDR3 is TGTGCCAGCAGTTTCGGGGGACCTCGATCGAACACCGGGGAGCTGTTTTTT. Its translation: CASSFGGPRSNTGELFF.

J is TRBJ2-1 and V is TRBV20-1; TRBD2 might be the D (6 bases). The length of the CDR3 is 14 residues. Germline V gene lookup returns CDR1 DFQATT and CDR2 SNEGSKA (reference sequence). Trimming left V 6 bases short and J 7 bases short, with 19 bases between. The CDR3 coding sequence is TGCAGTGCAACACCGGGACTTAGTTTAAATGAGCAGTTCTTC. Protein sequence: CSATPGLSLNEQFF.

The chain employs TRBV30 and TRBJ2-7; D perhaps matches TRBD2 (5 bases). The V end lost 1 base, the J end lost 2 bases, and 12 bases lay between the germline ends. From germline, CDR1 is GTSNPN and CDR2 SVGIG (reference sequence). There are 14 residues in the CDR3. CDR3 in amino acids: CAWSARLTAYEQYF. The CDR3 DNA reads TGTGCCTGGAGTGCCCGACTAACAGCCTACGAGCAGTACTTC.

The chain couples TRBV9 to TRBJ2-5; 8 bases are a match to TRBD2. There are 15 residues in the CDR3. The J segment lost 5 bases and the V segment lost 0 bases, leaving 6 bases of the junction unmatched. Germline CDR1 SGDLS, CDR2 YYNGEE. The CDR3 sequence is CASSVDSRGGETQYF. The CDR3 bases are TGTGCCAGCAGCGTAGATTCACGGGGGGGCGAGACCCAGTACTTC.

This clonotype has a count of ten or more. The chain joins TRBV20-1 to TRBJ2-7, with D hard to call. Germline CDR1 reads DFQATT; CDR2 reads SNEGSKA (reference sequence). V was cut by 3 bases and J by 1 base, with 7 bases left in between. The CDR3 loop spans 12 amino acids. CDR3 sequence: CSASPVSYEQYF. Here the CDR3 DNA reads TGCAGTGCTAGCCCAGTGTCCTACGAGCAGTACTTC.

V gene TRBV24-1 combines with J gene TRBJ2-1, with 8 bases that match TRBD1. The V gene's germline CDR1 is KGHDR and CDR2 SFDVKD. The CDR3 is made up of 18 amino acids. V lost 1 base and J lost 8; bases outside the gene matches: 15. CDR3 nucleotides: TGTGCCACCAGTGATTTAGGCCAGGGGGCGCGAAATAAGGATGAGCAGTTCTTC. Translation: CATSDLGQGARNKDEQFF.

The CDR3 nucleotides are TGCAGTGCTAGAGGCCCTGGACAGGGTGGCACCGGGGAGCTGTTTTTT. It yields the protein CSARGPGQGGTGELFF. The chain employs TRBV20-1 and TRBJ2-2, with 8 bases aligning to TRBD1. This CDR3 has 16 amino acids. The junction had 8 bases not matched to a gene; V was cut back by 1 base and J by 4 bases. CDR1 and CDR2 (germline): DFQATT, SNEGSKA (reference sequence).

The genes are TRBV12-3 or TRBV12-4 and TRBJ2-7, with TRBD2 matching over 12 bases. The CDR3 contains 17 residues. J was trimmed by 4 bases and V by 6 bases; bases with no gene match: 13. For the CDR3, the DNA is TGTGCCAGCAGCAAGACTAGCGGGAGAGAAGTCGCATACGAGCAGTACTTC. Encoded protein: CASSKTSGREVAYEQYF.

This clonotype was recorded many times. The V gene is TRBV7-2, the J gene TRBJ2-3, with 13 bases identical to TRBD2. After removal of 5 bases from V and 2 bases from J, the junction contained 4 bases not matched to a gene. CDR3 length equals 16 residues. Germline lookup yields CDR1 SGHTA and CDR2 FQGNSA. The CDR3 DNA sequence: TGTGCCAGCAGCCGAGGGACTAGCGGGAACACAGATACGCAGTATTTT. Translated: CASSRGTSGNTDTQYF.

V and J are TRBV4-1 and TRBJ2-7, with 11 bases fitting TRBD2. Germline lookup yields CDR1 MGHRA and CDR2 YSYEKL. CDR3 length: 20 residues. V dropped 4 bases and J dropped 3; count of bases not matched to a gene: 20. The CDR3 region is CASSLFILGLAGGKNYEQYF. For the CDR3, the DNA is TGCGCCAGCAGCCTATTTATTCTGGGTCTAGCGGGAGGAAAAAACTACGAGCAGTACTTC.